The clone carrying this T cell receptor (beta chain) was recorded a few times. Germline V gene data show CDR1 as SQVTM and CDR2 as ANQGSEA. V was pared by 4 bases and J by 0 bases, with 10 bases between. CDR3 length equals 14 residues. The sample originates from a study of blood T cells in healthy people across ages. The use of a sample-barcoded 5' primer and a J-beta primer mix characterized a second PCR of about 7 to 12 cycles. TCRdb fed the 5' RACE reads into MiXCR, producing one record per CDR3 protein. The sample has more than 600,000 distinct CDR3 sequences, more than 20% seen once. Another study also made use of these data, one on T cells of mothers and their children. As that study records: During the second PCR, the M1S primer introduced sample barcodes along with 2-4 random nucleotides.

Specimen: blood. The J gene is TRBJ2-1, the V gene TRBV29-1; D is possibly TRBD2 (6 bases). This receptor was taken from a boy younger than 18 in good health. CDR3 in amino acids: CSVAGEDSYNEQFF. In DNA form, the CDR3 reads TGCAGCGTTGCGGGAGAGGACTCCTACAATGAGCAGTTCTTC.